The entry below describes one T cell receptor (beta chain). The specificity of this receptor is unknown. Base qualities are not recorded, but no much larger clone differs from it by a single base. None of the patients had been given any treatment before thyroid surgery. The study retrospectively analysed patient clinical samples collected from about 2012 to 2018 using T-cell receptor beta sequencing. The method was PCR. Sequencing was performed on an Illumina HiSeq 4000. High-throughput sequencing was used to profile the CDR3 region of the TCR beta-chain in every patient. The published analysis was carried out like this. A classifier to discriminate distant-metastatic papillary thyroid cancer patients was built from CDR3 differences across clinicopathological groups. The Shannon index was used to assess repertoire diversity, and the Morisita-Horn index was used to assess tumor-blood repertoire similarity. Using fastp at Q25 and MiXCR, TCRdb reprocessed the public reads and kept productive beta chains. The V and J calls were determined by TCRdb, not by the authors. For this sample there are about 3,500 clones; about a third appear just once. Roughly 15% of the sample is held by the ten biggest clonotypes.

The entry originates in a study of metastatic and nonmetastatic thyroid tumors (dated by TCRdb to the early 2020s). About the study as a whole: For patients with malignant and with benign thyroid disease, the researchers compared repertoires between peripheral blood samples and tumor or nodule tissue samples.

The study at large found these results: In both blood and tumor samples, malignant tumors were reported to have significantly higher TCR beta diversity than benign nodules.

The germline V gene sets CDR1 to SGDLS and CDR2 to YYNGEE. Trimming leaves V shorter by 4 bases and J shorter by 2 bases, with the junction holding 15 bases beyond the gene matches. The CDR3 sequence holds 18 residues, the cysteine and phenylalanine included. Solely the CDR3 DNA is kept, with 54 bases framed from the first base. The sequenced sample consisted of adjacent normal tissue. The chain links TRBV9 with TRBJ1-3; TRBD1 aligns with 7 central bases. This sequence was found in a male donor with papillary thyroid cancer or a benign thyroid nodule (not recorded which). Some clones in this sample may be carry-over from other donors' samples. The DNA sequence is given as TGTGCCAGCAGCCCCTGGATAGGGGGCGCAAAAGCTGGAAACACCATATATTTT. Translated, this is CASSPWIGGAKAGNTIYF. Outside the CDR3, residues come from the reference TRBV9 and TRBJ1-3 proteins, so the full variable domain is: DSGVTQTPKHLITATGQRVTLRCSPRSGDLSVYWYQQSLDQGLQFLIQYYNGEERAKGNILERFSAQQFPDLHSELNLSSLELGDSALYFCASSPWIGGAKAGNTIYFGEGSWLTVV.